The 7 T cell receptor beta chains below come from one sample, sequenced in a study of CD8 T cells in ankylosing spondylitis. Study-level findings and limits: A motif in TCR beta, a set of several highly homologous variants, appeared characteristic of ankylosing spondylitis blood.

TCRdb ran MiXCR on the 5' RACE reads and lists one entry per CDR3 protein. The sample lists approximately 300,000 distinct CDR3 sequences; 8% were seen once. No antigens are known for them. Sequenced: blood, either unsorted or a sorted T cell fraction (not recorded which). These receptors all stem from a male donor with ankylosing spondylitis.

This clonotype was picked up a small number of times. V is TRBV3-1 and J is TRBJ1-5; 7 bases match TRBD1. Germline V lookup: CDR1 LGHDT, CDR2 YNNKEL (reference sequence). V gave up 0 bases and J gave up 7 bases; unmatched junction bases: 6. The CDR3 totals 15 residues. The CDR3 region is CASSQDGTAGQPQHF. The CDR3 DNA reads TGTGCCAGCAGCCAAGACGGGACAGCGGGGCAGCCCCAGCATTTT.

CDR3 loop: CASSVLHGELFF. The CDR3 DNA is TGTGCCAGCAGTGTCCTTCACGGGGAGCTGTTTTTT. The chain has TRBV6-1 and TRBJ2-2; no clear D. The germline V and J ends were trimmed by 4 bases and 7 bases, with 7 bases remaining between them. The germline V gene has CDR1 MNHNS and CDR2 SASEGT. The CDR3 extends over 12 amino acids.

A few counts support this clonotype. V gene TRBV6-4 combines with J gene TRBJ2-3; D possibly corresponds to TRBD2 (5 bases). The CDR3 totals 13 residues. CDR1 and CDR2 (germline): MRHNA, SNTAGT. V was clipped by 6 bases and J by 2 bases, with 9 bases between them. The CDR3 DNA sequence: TGTGCCAGCAGCGGGAACCCCACAGATACGCAGTATTTT. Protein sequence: CASSGNPTDTQYF.

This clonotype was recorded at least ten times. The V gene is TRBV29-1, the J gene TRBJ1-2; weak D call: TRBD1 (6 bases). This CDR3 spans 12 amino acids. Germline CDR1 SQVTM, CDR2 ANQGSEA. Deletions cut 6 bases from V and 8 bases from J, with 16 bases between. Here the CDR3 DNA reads TGCAGCGTAAGACAGGCCCTGGGGGGCTACACCTTC. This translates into CSVRQALGGYTF.

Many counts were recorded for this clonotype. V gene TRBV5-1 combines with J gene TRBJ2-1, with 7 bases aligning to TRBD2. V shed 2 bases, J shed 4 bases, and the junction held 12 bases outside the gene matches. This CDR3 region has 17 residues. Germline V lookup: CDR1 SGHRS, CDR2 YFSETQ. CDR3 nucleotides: TGCGCCAGCAGCTTTAGCGGGCTGGTTGGGGTTTACAATGAGCAGTTCTTC. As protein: CASSFSGLVGVYNEQFF.

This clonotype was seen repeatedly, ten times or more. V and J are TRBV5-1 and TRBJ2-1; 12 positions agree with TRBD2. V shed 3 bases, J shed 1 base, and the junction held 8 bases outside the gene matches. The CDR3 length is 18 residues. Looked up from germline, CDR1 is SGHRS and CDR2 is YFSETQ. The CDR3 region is CASSSWTSGILSYNEQFF. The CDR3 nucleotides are TGCGCCAGCAGCTCCTGGACTAGCGGGATCTTATCCTACAATGAGCAGTTCTTC.

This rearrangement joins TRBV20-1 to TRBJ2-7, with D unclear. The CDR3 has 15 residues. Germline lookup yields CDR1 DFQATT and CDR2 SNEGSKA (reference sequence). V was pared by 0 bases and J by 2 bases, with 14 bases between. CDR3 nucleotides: TGCAGTGCTAGAGACCGTTTGAGCCCCACCTACGAGCAGTACTTC. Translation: CSARDRLSPTYEQYF.